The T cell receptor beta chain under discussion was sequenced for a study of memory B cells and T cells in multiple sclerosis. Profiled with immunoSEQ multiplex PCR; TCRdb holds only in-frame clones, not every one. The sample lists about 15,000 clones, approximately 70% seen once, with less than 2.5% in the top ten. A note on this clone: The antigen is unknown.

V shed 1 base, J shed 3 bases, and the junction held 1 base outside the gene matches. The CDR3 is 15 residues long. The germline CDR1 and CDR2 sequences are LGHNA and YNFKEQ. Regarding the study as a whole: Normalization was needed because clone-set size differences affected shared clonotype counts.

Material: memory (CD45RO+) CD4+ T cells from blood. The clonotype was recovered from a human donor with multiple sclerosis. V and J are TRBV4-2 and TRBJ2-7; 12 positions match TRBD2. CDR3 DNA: TGTGCCAGCAGCCAAGGACTAGCGGGAGTCTACGAGCAGTACTTC. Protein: CASSQGLAGVYEQYF.